This T cell receptor (beta chain) emerged from a study of long-term antiretroviral therapy in people with HIV. CDR1 and CDR2 (germline): LGHNT, FRNRAP. Trimming took 7 bases from V and 11 from J; bases not matched to a gene: 9. The CDR3 is 13 residues long. This clone was counted once. immunoSEQ v3.0 was run at survey level. Method: immunoSEQ multiplex PCR; TCRdb's copy keeps in-frame clones and lacks some. This sample has about 31,000 clones; around 85% occur once, and the top ten carry roughly 3.8%. Treatment for every participant with HIV took place in the United States. Sequenced material: unsorted PBMCs, taken 0.8 years before starting antiretroviral therapy. The receptor was isolated from a man aged 18 to 29 with HIV. This chain connects TRBV12-5 to TRBJ2-7; the match to TRBD2 covers 12 bases. CDR3 loop: CASAPGLAGGEYF. The CDR3 DNA reads TGTGCTAGTGCCCCGGGACTAGCGGGCGGAGAGTACTTC.